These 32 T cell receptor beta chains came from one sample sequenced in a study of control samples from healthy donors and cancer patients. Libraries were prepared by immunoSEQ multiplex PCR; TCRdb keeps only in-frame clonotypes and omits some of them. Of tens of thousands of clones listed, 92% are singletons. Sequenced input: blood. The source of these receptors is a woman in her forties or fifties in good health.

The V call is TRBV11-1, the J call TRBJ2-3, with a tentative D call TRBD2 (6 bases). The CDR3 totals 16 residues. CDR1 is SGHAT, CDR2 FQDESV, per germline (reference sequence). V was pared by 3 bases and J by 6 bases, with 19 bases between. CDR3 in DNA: TGTGCCAGCAGCTTCTTGAGGGGCGGGGTCGGTGATACGCAGTATTTT. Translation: CASSFLRGGVGDTQYF.

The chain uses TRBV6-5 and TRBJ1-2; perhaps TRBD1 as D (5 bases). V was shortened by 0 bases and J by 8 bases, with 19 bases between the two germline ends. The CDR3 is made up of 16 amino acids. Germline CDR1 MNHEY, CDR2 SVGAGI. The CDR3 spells CASSYSGFAPTAGYTF. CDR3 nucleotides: TGTGCCAGCAGTTACTCGGGGTTCGCGCCGACAGCCGGCTACACCTTC.

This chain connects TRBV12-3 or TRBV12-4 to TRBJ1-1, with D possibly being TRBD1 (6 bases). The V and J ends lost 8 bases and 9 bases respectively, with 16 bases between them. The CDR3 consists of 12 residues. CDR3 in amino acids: CASGPQGSKAFF. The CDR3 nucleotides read TGTGCCAGCGGCCCACAGGGTTCGAAAGCTTTCTTT.

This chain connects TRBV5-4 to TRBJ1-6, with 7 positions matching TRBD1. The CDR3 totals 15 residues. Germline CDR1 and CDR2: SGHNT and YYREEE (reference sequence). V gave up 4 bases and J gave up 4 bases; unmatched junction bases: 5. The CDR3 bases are TGTGCCAGCAGCCATCAACAGGGGTATAATTCACCCCTCCACTTT. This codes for CASSHQQGYNSPLHF.

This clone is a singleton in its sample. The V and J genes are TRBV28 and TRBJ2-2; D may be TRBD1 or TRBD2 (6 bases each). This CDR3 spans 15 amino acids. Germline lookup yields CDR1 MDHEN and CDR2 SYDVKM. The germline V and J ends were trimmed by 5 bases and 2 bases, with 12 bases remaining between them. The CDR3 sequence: CASSLLGGNTGELFF. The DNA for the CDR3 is TGTGCCAGCAGTCTCCTGGGGGGCAACACCGGGGAGCTGTTTTTT.

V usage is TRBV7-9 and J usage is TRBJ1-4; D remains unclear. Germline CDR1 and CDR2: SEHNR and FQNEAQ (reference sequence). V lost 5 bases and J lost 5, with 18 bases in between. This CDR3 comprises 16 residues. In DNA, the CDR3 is TGTGCCAGCAGCGCTTTTTCCGGAAAGGGAAATGAAAAACTGTTTTTT. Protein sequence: CASSAFSGKGNEKLFF.

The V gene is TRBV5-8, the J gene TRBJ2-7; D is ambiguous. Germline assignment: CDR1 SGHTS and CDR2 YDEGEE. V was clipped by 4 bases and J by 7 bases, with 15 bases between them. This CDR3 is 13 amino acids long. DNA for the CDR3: TGTGCCAGCAGCGGGTCTGGCTCGTGGGAGCAGTACTTC. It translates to CASSGSGSWEQYF. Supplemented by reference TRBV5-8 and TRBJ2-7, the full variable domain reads EAGVTQSPTHLIKTRGQQATLRCSPISGHTSVYWYQQALGLGLQFLLWYDEGEERNRGNFPPRFSGRQFPNYSSELNVNALELEDSALYLCASSGSGSWEQYFGPGTRLTVT.

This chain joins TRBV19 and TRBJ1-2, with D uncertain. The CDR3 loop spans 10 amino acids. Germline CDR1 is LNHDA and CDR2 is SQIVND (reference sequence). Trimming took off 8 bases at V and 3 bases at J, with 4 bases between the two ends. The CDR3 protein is CASRDYGYTF. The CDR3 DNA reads TGTGCCAGTCGGGACTATGGCTACACCTTC.

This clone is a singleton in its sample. CDR3 amino acids: CASSAPRGETQYF. The CDR3 region has the DNA TGTGCCAGCTCAGCCCCCCGGGGTGAGACCCAGTACTTC. The rearrangement joins TRBV18 to TRBJ2-5; D possibly corresponds to TRBD2 (5 bases). Trimming removed 5 bases at V and 5 bases at J, with 12 bases between. The CDR3 totals 13 residues. Germline loops: CDR1 KGHSH, CDR2 LQKENI.

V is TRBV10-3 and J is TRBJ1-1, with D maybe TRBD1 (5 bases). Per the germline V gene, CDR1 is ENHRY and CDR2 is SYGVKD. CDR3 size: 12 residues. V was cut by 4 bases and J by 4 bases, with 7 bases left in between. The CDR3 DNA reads TGTGCCATCAGTGTTGGGGGCACTGAAGCTTTCTTT. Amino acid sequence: CAISVGGTEAFF.

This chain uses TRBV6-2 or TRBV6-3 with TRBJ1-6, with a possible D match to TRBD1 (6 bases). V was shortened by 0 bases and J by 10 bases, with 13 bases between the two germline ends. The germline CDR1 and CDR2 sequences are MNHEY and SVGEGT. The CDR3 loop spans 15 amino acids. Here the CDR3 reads CASSYSGGWGSPLHF. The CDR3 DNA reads TGTGCCAGCAGTTACTCGGGGGGCTGGGGATCACCCCTCCACTTT.

Here the CDR3 reads CASSPRVGDYGYTF. The DNA for the CDR3 is TGTGCCAGCTCACCGCGGGTCGGGGACTATGGCTACACCTTC. The V and J genes are TRBV18 and TRBJ1-2; D is unclear. Trimming shortened V by 3 bases and J by 3 bases, and 11 bases separated the two germline ends. CDR3 length: 14 residues. From germline, CDR1 is KGHSH and CDR2 LQKENI. The entire variable domain, with the rest obtained from reference TRBV18 and TRBJ1-2, is as follows: NAGVMQNPRHLVRRRGQEARLRCSPMKGHSHVYWYRQLPEEGLKFMVYLQKENIIDESGMPKERFSAEFPKEGPSILRIQQVVRGDSAAYFCASSPRVGDYGYTFGSGTRLTVV.

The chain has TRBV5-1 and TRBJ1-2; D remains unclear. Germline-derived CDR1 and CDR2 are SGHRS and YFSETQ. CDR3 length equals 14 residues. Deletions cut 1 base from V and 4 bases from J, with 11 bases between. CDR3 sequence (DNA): TGCGCCAGCAGCTTGAGTGGTTGGGGCTATGGCTACACCTTC. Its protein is CASSLSGWGYGYTF. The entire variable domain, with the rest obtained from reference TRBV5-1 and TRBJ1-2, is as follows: KAGVTQTPRYLIKTRGQQVTLSCSPISGHRSVSWYQQTPGQGLQFLFEYFSETQRNKGNFPGRFSGRQFSNSRSEMNVSTLELGDSALYLCASSLSGWGYGYTFGSGTRLTVV.

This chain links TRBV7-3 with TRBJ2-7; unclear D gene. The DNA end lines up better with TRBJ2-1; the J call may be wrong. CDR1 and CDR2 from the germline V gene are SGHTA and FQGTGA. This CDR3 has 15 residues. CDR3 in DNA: TGTGCCAGCAGCTTAATGGGCAGGACCTACAATGAGCAGTTCTTC. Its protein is CASSLMGRTYNEQFF.

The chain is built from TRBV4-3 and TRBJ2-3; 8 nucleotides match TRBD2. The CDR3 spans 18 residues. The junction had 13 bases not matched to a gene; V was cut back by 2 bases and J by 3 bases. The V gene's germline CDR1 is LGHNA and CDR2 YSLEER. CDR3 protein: CASSQRLGRGANTDTQYF. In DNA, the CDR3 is TGCGCCAGCAGCCAAAGGTTGGGGCGGGGGGCGAATACAGATACGCAGTATTTT.

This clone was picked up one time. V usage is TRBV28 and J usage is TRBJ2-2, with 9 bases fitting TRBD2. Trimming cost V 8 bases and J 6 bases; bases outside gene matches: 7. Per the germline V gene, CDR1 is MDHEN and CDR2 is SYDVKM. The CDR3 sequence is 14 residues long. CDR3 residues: CASRSGGRAGELFF. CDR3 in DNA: TGTGCCAGCCGGAGCGGGGGGAGGGCCGGGGAGCTGTTTTTT.

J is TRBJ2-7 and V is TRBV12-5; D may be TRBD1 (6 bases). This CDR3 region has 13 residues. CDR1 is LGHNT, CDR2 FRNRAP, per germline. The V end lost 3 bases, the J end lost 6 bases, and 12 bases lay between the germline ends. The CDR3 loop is CASGLGGVGEQYF. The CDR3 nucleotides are TGTGCTAGTGGTTTAGGGGGAGTCGGCGAGCAGTACTTC.

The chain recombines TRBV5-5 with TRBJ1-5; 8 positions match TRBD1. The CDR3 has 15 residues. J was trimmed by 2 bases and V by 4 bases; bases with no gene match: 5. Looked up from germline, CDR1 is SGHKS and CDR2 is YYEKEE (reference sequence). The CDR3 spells CASSRGQGGNQPQHF. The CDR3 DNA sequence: TGTGCCAGCAGCCGCGGACAGGGTGGCAATCAGCCCCAGCATTTT.

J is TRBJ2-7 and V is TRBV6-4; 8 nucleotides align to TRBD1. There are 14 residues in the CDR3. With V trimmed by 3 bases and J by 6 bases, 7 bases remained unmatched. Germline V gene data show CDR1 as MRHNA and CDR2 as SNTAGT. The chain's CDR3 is CASSDTDRASEQYF. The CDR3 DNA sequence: TGTGCCAGCAGTGATACGGACAGGGCCAGCGAGCAGTACTTC.

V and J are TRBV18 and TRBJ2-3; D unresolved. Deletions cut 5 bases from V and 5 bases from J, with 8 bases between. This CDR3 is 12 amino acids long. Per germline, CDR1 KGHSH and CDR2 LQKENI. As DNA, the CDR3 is TGTGCCAGCTCATCCCTCGAAGATACGCAGTATTTT. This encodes CASSSLEDTQYF.

CDR3 sequence: CASSLGLQDTDTQYF. The CDR3 DNA follows: TGTGCCAGCAGCTTAGGGCTACAGGACACAGATACGCAGTATTTT. V is TRBV11-3 and J is TRBJ2-3; TRBD1 might be the D (5 bases). With 1 base removed from V and 2 bases from J, the gap between germline ends came to 10 bases. The CDR3 runs to 15 residues. Per germline, CDR1 SGHNT and CDR2 YENEEA.

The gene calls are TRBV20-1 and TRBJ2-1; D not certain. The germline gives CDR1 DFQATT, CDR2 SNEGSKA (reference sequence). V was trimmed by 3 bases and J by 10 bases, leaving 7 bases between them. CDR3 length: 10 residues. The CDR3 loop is CSASFEEQFF. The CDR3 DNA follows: TGCAGTGCTAGTTTCGAGGAGCAGTTCTTC.

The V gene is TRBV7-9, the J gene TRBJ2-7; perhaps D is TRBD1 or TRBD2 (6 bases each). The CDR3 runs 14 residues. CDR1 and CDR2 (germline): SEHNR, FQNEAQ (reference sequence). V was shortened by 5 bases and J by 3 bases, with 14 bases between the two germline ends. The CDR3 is CASSQGGGGYEQYF. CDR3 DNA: TGTGCCAGCAGCCAGGGCGGAGGGGGCTACGAGCAGTACTTC.

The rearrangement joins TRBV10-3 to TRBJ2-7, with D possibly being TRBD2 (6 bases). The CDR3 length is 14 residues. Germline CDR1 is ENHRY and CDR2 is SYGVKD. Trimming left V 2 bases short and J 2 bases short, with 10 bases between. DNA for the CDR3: TGTGCCATCAGTGAGGGGGGGACCGCCTACGAGCAGTACTTC. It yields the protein CAISEGGTAYEQYF.

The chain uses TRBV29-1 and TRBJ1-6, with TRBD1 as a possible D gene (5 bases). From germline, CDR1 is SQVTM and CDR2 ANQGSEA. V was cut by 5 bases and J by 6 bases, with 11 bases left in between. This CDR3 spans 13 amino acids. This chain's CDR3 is CSVSARVNSPLHF. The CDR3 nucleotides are TGCAGCGTTAGTGCCAGGGTTAATTCACCCCTCCACTTT.

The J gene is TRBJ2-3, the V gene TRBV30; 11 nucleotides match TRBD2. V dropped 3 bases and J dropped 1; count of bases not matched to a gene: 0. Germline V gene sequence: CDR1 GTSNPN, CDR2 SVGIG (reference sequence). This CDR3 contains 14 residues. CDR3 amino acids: CAWRGLAGTDTQYF. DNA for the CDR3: TGTGCCTGGAGGGGACTAGCGGGCACAGATACGCAGTATTTT.

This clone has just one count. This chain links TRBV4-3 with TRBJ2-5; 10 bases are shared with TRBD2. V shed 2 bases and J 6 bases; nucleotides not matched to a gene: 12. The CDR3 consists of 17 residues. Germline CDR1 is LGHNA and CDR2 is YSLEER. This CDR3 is CASSQSTPAGGPQTQYF. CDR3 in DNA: TGCGCCAGCAGCCAATCCACCCCAGCGGGGGGGCCTCAGACCCAGTACTTC.

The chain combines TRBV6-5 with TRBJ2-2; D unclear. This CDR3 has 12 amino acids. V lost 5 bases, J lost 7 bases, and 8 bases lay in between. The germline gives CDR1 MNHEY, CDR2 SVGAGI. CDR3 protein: CASSPALGELFF. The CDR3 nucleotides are TGTGCCAGCAGTCCGGCTCTCGGGGAGCTGTTTTTT.

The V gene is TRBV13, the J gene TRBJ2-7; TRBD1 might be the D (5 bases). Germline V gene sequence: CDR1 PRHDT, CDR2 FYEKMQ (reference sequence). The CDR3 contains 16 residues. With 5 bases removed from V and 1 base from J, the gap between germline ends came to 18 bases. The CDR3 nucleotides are TGTGCCAGCAGCGTCGGCGTCAGGGCCTCGTCCTACGAGCAGTACTTC. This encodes CASSVGVRASSYEQYF.

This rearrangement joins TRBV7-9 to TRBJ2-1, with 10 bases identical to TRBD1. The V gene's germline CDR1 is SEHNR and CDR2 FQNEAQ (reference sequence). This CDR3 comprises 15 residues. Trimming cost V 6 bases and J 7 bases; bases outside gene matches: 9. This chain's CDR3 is CASSIPGTGANEQFF. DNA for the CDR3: TGTGCCAGCAGTATTCCAGGGACAGGGGCGAATGAGCAGTTCTTC.

CDR3 in amino acids: CASTHSPSNEQFF. The CDR3, as DNA: TGTGCCAGCACCCACTCCCCTTCGAATGAGCAGTTCTTC. The chain joins TRBV5-4 to TRBJ2-1; D is unclear. CDR3 length: 13 amino acids. Germline loops: CDR1 SGHNT, CDR2 YYREEE (reference sequence). Trimming left V 6 bases short and J 7 bases short, with 14 bases between.

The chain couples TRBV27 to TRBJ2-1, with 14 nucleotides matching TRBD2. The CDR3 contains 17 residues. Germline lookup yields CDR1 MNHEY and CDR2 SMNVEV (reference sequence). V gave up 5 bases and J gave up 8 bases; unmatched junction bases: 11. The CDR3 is CASSPTRLAGGPYEQFF. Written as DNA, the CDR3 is TGTGCCAGCAGTCCCACCCGACTAGCGGGGGGGCCGTATGAGCAGTTCTTC.